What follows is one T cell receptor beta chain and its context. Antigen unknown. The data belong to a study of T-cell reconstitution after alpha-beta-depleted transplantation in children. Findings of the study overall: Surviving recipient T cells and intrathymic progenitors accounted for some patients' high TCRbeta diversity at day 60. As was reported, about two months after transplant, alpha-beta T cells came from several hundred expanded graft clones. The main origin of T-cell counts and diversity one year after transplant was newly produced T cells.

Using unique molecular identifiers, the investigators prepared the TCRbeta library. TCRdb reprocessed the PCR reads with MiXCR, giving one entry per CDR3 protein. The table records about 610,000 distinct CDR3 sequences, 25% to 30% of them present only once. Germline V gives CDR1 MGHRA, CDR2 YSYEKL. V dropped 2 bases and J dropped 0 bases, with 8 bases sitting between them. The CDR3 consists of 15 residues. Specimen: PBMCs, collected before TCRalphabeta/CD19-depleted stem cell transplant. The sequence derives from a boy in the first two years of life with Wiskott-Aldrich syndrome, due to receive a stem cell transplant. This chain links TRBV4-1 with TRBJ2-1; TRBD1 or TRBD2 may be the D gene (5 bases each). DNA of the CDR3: TGCGCCAGCAGCCAACCGGGACCCTCCTACAATGAGCAGTTCTTC. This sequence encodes CASSQPGPSYNEQFF.